The 25 T cell receptor beta chains below all came from one sample that was sequenced in a study of human T cells and chemical hapten exposure. Time point described: pre-sensitization, week 0. The sample's treatment: therapeutic diphenylcyclopropenone sensitization with weekly scalp DPC. Each CDR3 protein is one row after TCRdb ran MiXCR on the RACE reads. The sample yields roughly 88,000 distinct CDR3 sequences, roughly 8.8% seen once. This specimen was whole blood, taken in connection with sensitization to the hapten diphenylcyclopropenone (DPC). These receptors all stem from a woman aged 40-49 years with alopecia areata. Some clones in this sample may be carry-over from other donors' samples.

This chain joins TRBV29-1 and TRBJ2-7, with 7 bases lining up with TRBD1. The CDR3 is 12 amino acids. Germline CDR1 reads SQVTM; CDR2 reads ANQGSEA. V lost 7 bases and J lost 2; bases outside the gene matches: 5. The CDR3 is CSARDSTYEQYF. The CDR3 nucleotides read TGCAGCGCCCGGGACAGTACCTACGAGCAGTACTTC.

At least ten counts were recorded for this clonotype. The gene calls are TRBV12-3 or TRBV12-4 and TRBJ1-2; 7 bases agree with TRBD1. The CDR3 totals 12 residues. V was clipped by 6 bases and J by 4 bases; unmatched bases: 2. The CDR3 sequence: CASRGTAYGYTF. For the CDR3, the DNA is TGTGCCAGCAGGGGGACAGCCTATGGCTACACCTTC.

With respect to this clonotype: One base away lies a much larger clone, so this may be a sequencing read error. The chain is built from TRBV4-1 and TRBJ2-7; tentative D call: TRBD1 (5 bases). Germline V CDR1 and CDR2: MGHRA, YSYEKL. The CDR3 loop spans 14 amino acids. The ends were cut back, 4 bases at V and 5 bases at J, with 15 bases in the middle. The chain's CDR3 is CASSPPQGYHEQYF. CDR3 bases: TGCGCCAGCAGCCCCCCCCAGGGATACCACGAGCAGTACTTC.

There are a few counts of this clonotype. The V gene is TRBV29-1, the J gene TRBJ1-2; D is undetermined. The germline V gene encodes CDR1 SQVTM and CDR2 ANQGSEA. The CDR3 runs to 13 residues. Trimming removed 3 bases at V and 2 bases at J, with 10 bases between. The CDR3 reads CSVDLTENYGYTF. CDR3 DNA sequence: TGCAGCGTTGATTTGACTGAAAACTATGGCTACACCTTC.

This clonotype appeared many times. This chain joins TRBV4-2 and TRBJ1-3; no firm D call. Trimming took 0 bases from V and 1 from J, leaving 16 bases between them. CDR1 and CDR2 (germline): LGHNA, YNFKEQ. The CDR3 runs to 18 residues. DNA for the CDR3: TGTGCCAGCAGCCAAGATTATCATTCGGGAGGATCTGGAAACACCATATATTTT. It is translated as CASSQDYHSGGSGNTIYF.

A few counts support this clonotype. The rearrangement joins TRBV29-1 to TRBJ2-6; 7 positions agree with TRBD2. The CDR3 totals 13 residues. Germline assignment: CDR1 SQVTM and CDR2 ANQGSEA. J lost 4 bases, V lost 5 bases, and 2 bases had no gene match. The CDR3 bases are TGCAGCGTTCGCGGGAGCGGGGCCAACGTCCTGACTTTC. This codes for CSVRGSGANVLTF.

This chain connects TRBV7-9 to TRBJ2-7; the match to TRBD2 covers 11 bases. The CDR3 covers 15 residues. From germline, CDR1 is SEHNR and CDR2 FQNEAQ (reference sequence). The V and J ends lost 7 bases and 7 bases, in that order; junction bases with no gene match: 12. The CDR3 nucleotides read TGTGCCAGCAAAGGAACTAGCGGGGGCCCTTGGGAGCAGTACTTC. Its translation: CASKGTSGGPWEQYF.

At least ten counts were recorded for this clonotype. V gene TRBV7-2 combines with J gene TRBJ2-3; 10 nucleotides align to TRBD2. Germline V lookup: CDR1 SGHTA, CDR2 FQGNSA. The CDR3 length is 16 residues. The junction had 9 bases not matched to a gene; V was cut back by 5 bases and J by 4 bases. In DNA, the CDR3 is TGTGCCAGCAGCCTGCCGGCTAGCGGGGGTCCAGATACGCAGTATTTT. It codes for CASSLPASGGPDTQYF. The full variable domain, in which reference TRBV7-2 and TRBJ2-3 provide the parts outside the CDR3, is GAGVSQSPSNKVTEKGKDVELRCDPISGHTALYWYRQSLGQGLEFLIYFQGNSAPDKSGLPSDRFSAERTGGSVSTLTIQRTQQEDSAVYLCASSLPASGGPDTQYFGPGTRLTVL.

The gene calls are TRBV6-5 and TRBJ2-7, with D uncertain. This CDR3 has 15 residues. Germline V CDR1 and CDR2: MNHEY, SVGAGI. Between the trimmed V and J ends, which lost 4 bases and 0 bases, there was a span of 13 bases. In nucleotides, the CDR3 is TGTGCCAGCAGTTCCGGACGGTCAAGCTCCTACGAGCAGTACTTC. Translating it yields CASSSGRSSSYEQYF.

This clonotype was counted at least ten times. The V gene is TRBV11-3, the J gene TRBJ2-1; 7 bases fit TRBD2. V lost 1 base, J lost 12 bases, and 12 bases stayed unmatched. The CDR3 is 15 amino acids. CDR1 is SGHNT and CDR2 is YENEEA in the germline V gene. The CDR3: CASSLGGGDPSGQFF. As DNA, the CDR3 is TGTGCCAGCAGCTTAGGGGGGGGAGACCCCTCTGGGCAGTTCTTC.

This chain uses TRBV5-4 with TRBJ2-1; 9 nucleotides match TRBD2. Germline CDR1 and CDR2: SGHNT and YYREEE (reference sequence). The CDR3 is made up of 15 amino acids. After removal of 4 bases from V and 4 bases from J, the junction contained 6 bases not matched to a gene. CDR3 in DNA: TGTGCCAGCAGCCTCGGACTAGCGAAATACAATGAGCAGTTCTTC. It specifies CASSLGLAKYNEQFF.

This clonotype was counted many times. The V call is TRBV12-3 or TRBV12-4, the J call TRBJ2-6; 7 bases are a match to TRBD1. V gave up 3 bases and J gave up 0 bases; unmatched junction bases: 5. CDR3 size: 17 residues. CDR3 coding DNA: TGTGCCAGCAGTTTTCTGACAGGGCTCTCTGGGGCCAACGTCCTGACTTTC. Translating it yields CASSFLTGLSGANVLTF.

A remark on this clonotype: This CDR3 fails to terminate in the conserved phenylalanine or tryptophan, so it likely reflects a read error. In DNA, the CDR3 is TGTGCCAGCAGCCTAGCCGACGGCACAGATACGCAGTATATT. As protein: CASSLADGTDTQYI. The J gene is TRBJ2-3, the V gene TRBV3-1; D not resolved. This CDR3 is built from 14 residues. Germline CDR1 is LGHDT and CDR2 is YNNKEL (reference sequence). Between the trimmed V and J ends, which lost 4 bases and 1 base, there was a span of 9 bases.

In this sample, this clonotype turned up many times. V is TRBV12-3 or TRBV12-4 and J is TRBJ2-7; D possibly matches TRBD1 or TRBD2 (5 bases each). V dropped 6 bases and J dropped 6 bases, with 15 bases sitting between them. CDR3 size: 13 residues. CDR3 DNA sequence: TGTGCCAGCAGCACATTTGGGGGATCCGAGCAGTACTTC. Encoded protein: CASSTFGGSEQYF.

J is TRBJ1-1 and V is TRBV20-1; perhaps TRBD1 as D (6 bases). V was pared by 5 bases and J by 0 bases, with 13 bases between. CDR1 is DFQATT, CDR2 SNEGSKA, per germline (reference sequence). There are 14 residues in the CDR3. Here the CDR3 reads CSAQGPLLNTEAFF. The CDR3 coding sequence is TGCAGTGCTCAGGGGCCCCTCTTGAACACTGAAGCTTTCTTT.

This clonotype was observed at least ten times. The CDR3 here is CASSFSGAWNEQFF. In DNA, the CDR3 is TGTGCCAGCAGCTTTTCAGGGGCGTGGAATGAGCAGTTCTTC. This chain uses TRBV5-5 with TRBJ2-1; tentative D call: TRBD1 (6 bases). The CDR3 is made up of 14 amino acids. V was trimmed by 2 bases and J by 7 bases, leaving 13 bases between them. The V gene's germline CDR1 is SGHKS and CDR2 YYEKEE (reference sequence). Full variable domain (rest looked up from reference TRBV5-5 and TRBJ2-1): DAGVTQSPTHLIKTRGQQVTLRCSPISGHKSVSWYQQVLGQGPQFIFQYYEKEERGRGNFPDRFSARQFPNYSSELNVNALLLGDSALYLCASSFSGAWNEQFFGPGTRLTVL.

This clonotype was detected a few times. This chain connects TRBV6-2 or TRBV6-3 to TRBJ2-1; D unclear. The CDR3 length is 15 residues. V was clipped by 4 bases and J by 0 bases, with 10 bases between them. CDR1 is MNHEY and CDR2 is SVGEGT in the germline V gene. The CDR3 bases are TGTGCCAGCAGTTCCAGTGTAAGCTCCTACAATGAGCAGTTCTTC. The encoded protein is CASSSSVSSYNEQFF.

This clonotype was counted many times. The chain has TRBV7-2 and TRBJ2-1; 7 bases line up with TRBD2. The CDR3 is made up of 16 amino acids. Germline V gene sequence: CDR1 SGHTA, CDR2 FQGNSA. The V and J ends lost 2 bases and 0 bases, in that order; junction bases with no gene match: 4. Here the CDR3 DNA reads TGTGCCAGCAGCTTATCTAGCGGAAGCTCCTACAATGAGCAGTTCTTC. This translates into CASSLSSGSSYNEQFF.

A few counts support this clonotype. Here the CDR3 reads CASRILGLAGARQETQYF. The CDR3 coding sequence is TGCGCCAGCCGAATATTAGGACTAGCGGGGGCTAGACAAGAGACCCAGTACTTC. This chain joins TRBV5-1 and TRBJ2-5, with 13 bases matching TRBD2. This CDR3 has 18 amino acids. The V segment lost 7 bases and the J segment 2 bases; nucleotides outside the gene matches: 14. The germline V gene has CDR1 SGHRS and CDR2 YFSETQ.

The sample holds a few counts of this clonotype. The rearrangement uses TRBV28 and TRBJ2-5, with D maybe TRBD1 (5 bases). Germline values: CDR1 MDHEN, CDR2 SYDVKM. Trimming took 8 bases from V and 7 from J, leaving 14 bases between them. The CDR3 extends over 12 amino acids. The CDR3 DNA sequence: TGTGCCAGCGGGCAGGGTTTGGGGACCCAGTACTTC. Translation: CASGQGLGTQYF.

This clonotype was seen ten or more times. The V call is TRBV12-3 or TRBV12-4, the J call TRBJ1-5; D call uncertain. The CDR3 has 13 residues. The V end was cut by 3 bases, the J end by 6 bases, with 9 bases between. CDR3 sequence: CASSFDGFQPQHF. As DNA, the CDR3 is TGTGCCAGCAGTTTCGACGGGTTTCAGCCCCAGCATTTT.

This clonotype was picked up many times. The chain has TRBV10-3 and TRBJ2-7, with a weak D call TRBD1 (5 bases). The CDR3 is 13 residues long. CDR1 is ENHRY and CDR2 is SYGVKD in the germline V gene. V lost 3 bases, J lost 3 bases, and 9 bases lay in between. CDR3 amino acids: CAISEAGIYEQYF. The CDR3 DNA reads as TGTGCCATCAGTGAAGCAGGGATCTACGAGCAGTACTTC.

In this sample, this clonotype turned up many times. The V gene is TRBV14, the J gene TRBJ1-1; D is undetermined. V lost 0 bases and J 4 bases, leaving 6 bases between the germline ends. Germline V lookup: CDR1 SGHDN, CDR2 FVKESK. CDR3 length: 13 amino acids. CDR3 loop: CASSQDLSTEAFF. CDR3 DNA sequence: TGTGCCAGCAGCCAAGATTTAAGCACTGAAGCTTTCTTT.

This clonotype was seen at least ten times. The J gene is TRBJ2-7, the V gene TRBV29-1; D not resolved. Per the germline V gene, CDR1 is SQVTM and CDR2 is ANQGSEA. Trimming shortened V by 5 bases and J by 1 base, and 12 bases separated the two germline ends. The CDR3 spans 13 residues. The CDR3 protein is CSVSVDRSYEQYF. The CDR3, as DNA: TGCAGCGTTTCGGTCGATCGGTCCTACGAGCAGTACTTC.

This clonotype was recorded at least ten times. The genes are TRBV7-9 and TRBJ1-3; D may be TRBD1 (5 bases). Trimming cost V 2 bases and J 4 bases, with 15 bases left between them. The CDR3 contains 16 residues. The germline V gene has CDR1 SEHNR and CDR2 FQNEAQ (reference sequence). For the CDR3, the DNA is TGTGCCAGCAGCTTAACGGGGGGTACGTCGGGAAACACCATATATTTT. Encoded protein: CASSLTGGTSGNTIYF.